This T cell receptor (beta chain) was captured in a study of blood T cell repertoires in COVID-19. Across the study: Nucleic acid was either cDNA or gDNA, and it came from T cells, B-cell-depleted T cells, or PBMCs.

Per the study methods: Scientists estimated how many nucleated cells there were by amplifying reference gene primers. The data were produced by immunoSEQ multiplex PCR, yet TCRdb's version contains in-frame clones alone and is incomplete. That table gives V, J and clone size, and the DNA gave D and trimming. The sample includes about 100,000 clones, approximately 86% of them seen just once. V shed 2 bases and J shed 4 bases, with 3 bases lying between them. The V gene's germline CDR1 is MNHEY and CDR2 SMNVEV (reference sequence). The CDR3 has 11 residues. This clone appeared a single time. The receptor comes from a human donor in a cohort sampled during active COVID-19. Material for sequencing was peripheral blood. The gene calls are TRBV27 and TRBJ2-7; no reliable D call. For the CDR3, the DNA is TGTGCCAGCAGTTTAGTATACGAGCAGTACTTC. The encoded protein is CASSLVYEQYF.